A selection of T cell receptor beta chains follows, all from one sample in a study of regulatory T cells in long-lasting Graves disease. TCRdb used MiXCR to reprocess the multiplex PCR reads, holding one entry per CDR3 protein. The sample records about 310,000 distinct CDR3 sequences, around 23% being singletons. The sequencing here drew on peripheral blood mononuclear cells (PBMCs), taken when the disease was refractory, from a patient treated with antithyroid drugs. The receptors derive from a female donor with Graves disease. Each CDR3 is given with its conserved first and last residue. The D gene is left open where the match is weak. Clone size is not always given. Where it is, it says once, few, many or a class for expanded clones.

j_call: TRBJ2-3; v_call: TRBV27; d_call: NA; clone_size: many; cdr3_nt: TGTGCCAGCAGTTCTAGCGCCACAGATACGCAGTATTTT; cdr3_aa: CASSSSATDTQYF
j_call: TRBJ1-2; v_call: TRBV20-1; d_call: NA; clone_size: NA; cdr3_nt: TGCAGTGCTGGGGACATGAGGCGTAACTATGGCTACACCTTC; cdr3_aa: CSAGDMRRNYGYTF
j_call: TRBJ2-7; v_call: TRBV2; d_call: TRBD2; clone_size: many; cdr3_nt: TGTGCCAGCAAAGTGGGACTAGCCGTCTACGAGCAGTACTTC; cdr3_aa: CASKVGLAVYEQYF
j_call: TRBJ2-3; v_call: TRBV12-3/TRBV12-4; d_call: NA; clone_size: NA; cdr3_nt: TGTGCCAGCAGTTTACGAACCGGGACGCCGAGCACAGATACGCAGTATTTT; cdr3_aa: CASSLRTGTPSTDTQYF
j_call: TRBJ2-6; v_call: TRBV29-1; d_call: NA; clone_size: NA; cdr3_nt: TGCAGCGTTCGGACGGTCCGCTCTGGGGCCAACGTCCTGACTTTC; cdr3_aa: CSVRTVRSGANVLTF
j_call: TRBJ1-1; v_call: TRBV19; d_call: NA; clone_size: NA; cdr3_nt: TGTGCCAGTAGTATAGATTCGAGGCGGCTGAACACTGAAGCTTTCTTT; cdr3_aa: CASSIDSRRLNTEAFF
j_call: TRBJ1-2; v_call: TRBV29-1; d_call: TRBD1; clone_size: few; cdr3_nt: TGCAGCGTTGAAGGGGGCTCCGGGACAGGGCTTTCTCCTACGTATGGCTACACCTTC; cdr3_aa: CSVEGGSGTGLSPTYGYTF
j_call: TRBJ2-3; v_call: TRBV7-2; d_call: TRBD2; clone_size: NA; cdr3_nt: TGTGCCAGCAGCCTAAAGACTAGCACCGGGGTGGGTACGCAGTATTTT; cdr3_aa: CASSLKTSTGVGTQYF
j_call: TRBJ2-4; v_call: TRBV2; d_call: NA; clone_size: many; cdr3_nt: TGTGCCAGCGGTAGGACTCGGGGAGACATTCAGTACTTC; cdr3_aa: CASGRTRGDIQYF
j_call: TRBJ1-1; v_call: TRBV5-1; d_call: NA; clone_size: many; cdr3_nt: TGCGCCAGCAGTTTAGGGTTGAAGACTGAAGCTTTCTTT; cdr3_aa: CASSLGLKTEAFF
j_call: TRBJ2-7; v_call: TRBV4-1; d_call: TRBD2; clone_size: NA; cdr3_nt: TGCGCCAGCAGCCCCGGGACTAGGCCAGAGCAGTACTTC; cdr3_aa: CASSPGTRPEQYF
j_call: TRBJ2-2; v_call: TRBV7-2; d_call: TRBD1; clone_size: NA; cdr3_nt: TGTGCCAGCAGACTACAGGGGGCTAGGGAGCTGTTTTTT; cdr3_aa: CASRLQGARELFF
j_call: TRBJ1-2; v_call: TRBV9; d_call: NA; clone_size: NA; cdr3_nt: TGTGCCAGCAGCGTAGTCCAGGGTGGCTACACCTTC; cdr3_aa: CASSVVQGGYTF
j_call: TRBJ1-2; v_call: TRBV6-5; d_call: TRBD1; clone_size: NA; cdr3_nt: TGTGCCAGCAGTCTAACCGTGACAGGGGCTGCCTACACCTTC; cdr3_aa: CASSLTVTGAAYTF
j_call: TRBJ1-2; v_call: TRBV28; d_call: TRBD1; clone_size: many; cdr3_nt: TGTGCCAGCAGCTTAGGGACAGGGGGCTTTAAAAACTATGGCTACACCTTC; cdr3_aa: CASSLGTGGFKNYGYTF
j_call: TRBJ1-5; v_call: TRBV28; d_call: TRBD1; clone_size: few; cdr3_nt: TGTGCCAGCAGCTATGGGGGGTGGGACAGGGGCCCTCCCCAGCATTTT; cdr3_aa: CASSYGGWDRGPPQHF
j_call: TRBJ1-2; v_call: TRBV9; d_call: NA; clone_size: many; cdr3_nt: TGTGCCAGCAGTTCCGACAGTGATGGCTACACCTTC; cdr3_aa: CASSSDSDGYTF
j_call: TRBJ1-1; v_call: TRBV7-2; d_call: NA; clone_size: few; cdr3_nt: TGTGCCAGCAGCTTAGAGGCCAGTTTGAACACTGAAGCTTTCTTT; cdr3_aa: CASSLEASLNTEAFF
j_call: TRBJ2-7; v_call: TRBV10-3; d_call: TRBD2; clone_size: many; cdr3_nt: TGTGCCATCAGTGAGGGTAGCGGGATCCCCTACGAGCAGTACTTC; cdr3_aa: CAISEGSGIPYEQYF
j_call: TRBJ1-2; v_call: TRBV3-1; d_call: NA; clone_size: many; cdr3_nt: TGTGCCAGCAGCCAATCGATCTCCTCTAACTATGGCTACACCTTC; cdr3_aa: CASSQSISSNYGYTF
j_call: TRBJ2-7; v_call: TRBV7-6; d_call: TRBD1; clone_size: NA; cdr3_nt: TGTGCCAGCAGCCCCCGGGACAGGGCCTACGAGCAGTACTTC; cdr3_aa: CASSPRDRAYEQYF
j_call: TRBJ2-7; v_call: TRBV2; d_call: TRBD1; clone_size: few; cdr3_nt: TGTGCCAGCAGTGCTAAGGGGGGACAGGGGCACTACGAGCAGTACTTC; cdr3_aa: CASSAKGGQGHYEQYF
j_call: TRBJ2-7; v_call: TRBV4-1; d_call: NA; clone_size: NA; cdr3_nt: TGCGCCAGCAGCCCCGGGGCAGGGAGGAACGAGCAGTACTTC; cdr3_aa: CASSPGAGRNEQYF
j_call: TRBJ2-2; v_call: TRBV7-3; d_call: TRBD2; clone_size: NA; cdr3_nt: TGTGCCAGCAGCTTAACCCCTAGCGGGAGCACCGGGGAGCTGTTTTTT; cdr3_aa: CASSLTPSGSTGELFF
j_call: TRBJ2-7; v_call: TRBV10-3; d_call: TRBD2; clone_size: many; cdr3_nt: TGTGCCATCGGGGGGGGTCCACGGTATTCCTACGAGCAGTACTTC; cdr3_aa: CAIGGGPRYSYEQYF
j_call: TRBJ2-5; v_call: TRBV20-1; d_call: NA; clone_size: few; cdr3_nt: TGCAGTGCTAGAGAGAGCGGAGAAGAGACCCAGTACTTC; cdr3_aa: CSARESGEETQYF
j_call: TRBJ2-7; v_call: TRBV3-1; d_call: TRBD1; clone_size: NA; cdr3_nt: TGTGCCAGCAGCCCCGGGACAGGGGAAAGAGAGCAGTACTTC; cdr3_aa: CASSPGTGEREQYF
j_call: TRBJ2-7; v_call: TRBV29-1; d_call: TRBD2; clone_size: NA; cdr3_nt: TGCAGCGTTGAAGCGTCTAGCGGGAAAGTGGGCTACGAGCAGTACTTC; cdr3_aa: CSVEASSGKVGYEQYF
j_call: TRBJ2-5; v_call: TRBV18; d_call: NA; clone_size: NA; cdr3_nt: TGTGCCAGCTCCCCCGGCGCGGTGCGGGAGACCCAGTACTTC; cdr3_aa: CASSPGAVRETQYF
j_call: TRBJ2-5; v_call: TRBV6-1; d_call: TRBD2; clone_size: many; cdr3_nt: TGTGCCAGCCGCCCACTAGCGGGAGATAAAGGAGAGACCCAGTACTTC; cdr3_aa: CASRPLAGDKGETQYF
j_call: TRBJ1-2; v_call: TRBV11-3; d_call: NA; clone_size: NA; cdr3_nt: TGTGCCAGCAGCCTCGGGGACGACCTCGGCTACACCTTC; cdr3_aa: CASSLGDDLGYTF
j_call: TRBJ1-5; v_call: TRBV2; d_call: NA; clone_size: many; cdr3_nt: TGTGCCAGCAGTGAGCAGCGCAATCAGCCCCAGCATTTT; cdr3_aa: CASSEQRNQPQHF
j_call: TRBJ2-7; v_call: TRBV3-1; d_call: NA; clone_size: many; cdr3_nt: TGTGCCAGCAGTCCAAGAGGCGTTACTAGCACCGGCTACGAGCAGTACTTC; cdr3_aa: CASSPRGVTSTGYEQYF
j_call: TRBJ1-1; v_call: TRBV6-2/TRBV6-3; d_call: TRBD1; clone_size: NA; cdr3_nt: TGTGCCAGCAGTGCCCAGAGGGGGCTCTGGGTTGAAGCTTTCTTT; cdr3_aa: CASSAQRGLWVEAFF
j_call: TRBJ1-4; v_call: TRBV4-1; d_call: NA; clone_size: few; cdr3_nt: TGCGCCAGCAGCCAAGTCGCAGGGGCTGAAAAACTGTTTTTT; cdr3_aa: CASSQVAGAEKLFF
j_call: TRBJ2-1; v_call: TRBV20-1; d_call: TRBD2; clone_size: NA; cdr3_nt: TGCAGTGCTACAACTAAGCGGGGCCTCAATGAGCAGTTCTTC; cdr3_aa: CSATTKRGLNEQFF
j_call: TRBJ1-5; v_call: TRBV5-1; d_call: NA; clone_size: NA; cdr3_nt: TGCGCCAGCAGTGCGGGGGAGCACAATCAGCCCCAGCATTTT; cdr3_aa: CASSAGEHNQPQHF
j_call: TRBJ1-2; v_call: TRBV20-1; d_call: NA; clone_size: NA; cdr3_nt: TGCAGTGCTCCGAGCCGCACCTATGGCTACACCTTC; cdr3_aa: CSAPSRTYGYTF
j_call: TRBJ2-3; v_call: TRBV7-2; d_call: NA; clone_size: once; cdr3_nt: TGTGCCAGCAGCCACTACCCAAAGCGGGTAAACACAGATACGCAGTATTTT; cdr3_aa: CASSHYPKRVNTDTQYF
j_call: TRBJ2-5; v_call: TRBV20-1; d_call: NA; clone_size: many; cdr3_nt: TGCAGTGCTAAGCGATACCAAGAGACCCAGTACTTC; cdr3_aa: CSAKRYQETQYF
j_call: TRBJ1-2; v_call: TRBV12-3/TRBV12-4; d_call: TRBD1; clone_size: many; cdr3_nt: TGTGCCAGCAGTATAGGACAGGGGGACTATGGCTACACCTTC; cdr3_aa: CASSIGQGDYGYTF
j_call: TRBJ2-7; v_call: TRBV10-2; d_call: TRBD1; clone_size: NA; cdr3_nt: TGCGCCAGCAGGACGGACAGGGCACGCTACGAGCAGTACTTC; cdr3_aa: CASRTDRARYEQYF
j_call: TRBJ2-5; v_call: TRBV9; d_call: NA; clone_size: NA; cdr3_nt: TGTGCCAGCAGATTAGGCCCAGGGGCAGAGACCCAGTACTTC; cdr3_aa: CASRLGPGAETQYF
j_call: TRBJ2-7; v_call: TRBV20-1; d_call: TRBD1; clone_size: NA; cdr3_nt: TGCAGTGCTAGGACTCGGGACAGGGTTTACGAGCAGTACTTC; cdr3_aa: CSARTRDRVYEQYF